This passage covers 10 T cell receptor beta chains from one sample sequenced in a study of shared clonotypes between healthy human individuals. The repertoire was sequenced with immunoSEQ multiplex PCR; TCRdb's copy has only in-frame clones and lacks some. The table records some 2,400,000 clones, approximately 96% of them present only once. Sequenced input: naive CD4+ T cells sorted from blood. Subset here: CD45RA+ positively selected. Receptors were obtained from a man between 18 and 29 years old in good health.

The rearrangement links TRBV5-4 to TRBJ1-3; tentative D call: TRBD1 (5 bases). The V end lost 2 bases, the J end lost 4 bases, and 10 bases lay between the germline ends. The CDR3 covers 14 residues. In germline, CDR1 is SGHNT, CDR2 YYREEE (reference sequence). The CDR3 DNA sequence: TGTGCCAGCAGCTTCGGGACGGACGGAAACACCATATATTTT. This encodes CASSFGTDGNTIYF.

Worth noting for this clone: The sample contains more than one DNA sequence encoding this CDR3. The rearrangement uses TRBV5-4 and TRBJ2-2, with 9 nucleotides matching TRBD1. This CDR3 is 15 amino acids long. Looked up from germline, CDR1 is SGHNT and CDR2 is YYREEE (reference sequence). V was pared by 2 bases and J by 3 bases, with 2 bases of the junction left unmatched. This chain's CDR3 is CASSLRDRDTGELFF. The CDR3 coding sequence is TGTGCCAGCAGCTTAAGGGACAGGGACACCGGGGAGCTGTTTTTT. The full variable domain, with the rest looked up from reference TRBV5-4 and TRBJ2-2, is ETGVTQSPTHLIKTRGQQVTLRCSSQSGHNTVSWYQQALGQGPQFIFQYYREEENGRGNFPPRFSGLQFPNYSSELNVNALELDDSALYLCASSLRDRDTGELFFGEGSRLTVL.

This chain connects TRBV10-3 to TRBJ1-5; D is unresolved. The CDR3 loop spans 15 amino acids. V lost 8 bases and J 2 bases, leaving 16 bases between the germline ends. The germline V gene encodes CDR1 ENHRY and CDR2 SYGVKD. CDR3 loop: CAIAGDIGGNQPQHF. CDR3 bases: TGTGCCATCGCAGGTGACATTGGTGGCAATCAGCCCCAGCATTTT.

This clone was seen only once. This sequence joins TRBV11-1 and TRBJ2-5; D remains unclear. Germline V lookup: CDR1 SGHAT, CDR2 FQDESV (reference sequence). Trimming pared 5 bases from V and 5 bases from J, leaving 15 bases between. This CDR3 spans 14 amino acids. The DNA of the CDR3 is TGTGCCAGCAGCCTATCGACGGGTGGGGAGACCCAGTACTTC. Its translation: CASSLSTGGETQYF.

This sequence joins TRBV28 and TRBJ1-1, with no clear D. This CDR3 has 11 residues. The V gene lost 7 bases and the J gene lost 5 bases, with 8 bases spanning the gap. CDR1 is MDHEN and CDR2 is SYDVKM in the germline V gene. Here the CDR3 reads CASTRLTEAFF. The CDR3 nucleotides are TGTGCCAGCACCAGGCTAACTGAAGCTTTCTTT. Supplemented by reference TRBV28 and TRBJ1-1, the full variable domain reads DVKVTQSSRYLVKRTGEKVFLECVQDMDHENMFWYRQDPGLGLRLIYFSYDVKMKEKGDIPEGYSVSREKKERFSLILESASTNQTSMYLCASTRLTEAFFGQGTRLTVV.

In regard to this clone: Other DNA sequences in the same sample also yield this CDR3. The J gene is TRBJ2-5, the V gene TRBV18; no definite D call. The CDR3 is made up of 12 amino acids. Germline V lookup: CDR1 KGHSH, CDR2 LQKENI. V lost 0 bases, J lost 5 bases, and 4 bases lay in between. The chain's CDR3 is CASSPPRETQYF. The DNA for the CDR3 is TGTGCCAGCTCACCACCTCGGGAGACCCAGTACTTC. Filled out from reference TRBV18 and TRBJ2-5, the complete variable domain reads NAGVMQNPRHLVRRRGQEARLRCSPMKGHSHVYWYRQLPEEGLKFMVYLQKENIIDESGMPKERFSAEFPKEGPSILRIQQVVRGDSAAYFCASSPPRETQYFGPGTRLLVL.

The chain combines TRBV6-6 with TRBJ2-2; D is possibly TRBD2 (5 bases). The CDR3 loop spans 14 amino acids. The V end lost 6 bases, the J end lost 5 bases, and 13 bases lay between the germline ends. Per the germline V gene, CDR1 is MNHNY and CDR2 is SVGAGI (reference sequence). Here the CDR3 reads CASSSTRTTGELFF. The CDR3 DNA reads TGTGCCAGCAGCTCAACTAGAACAACCGGGGAGCTGTTTTTT.

The rearrangement joins TRBV27 to TRBJ1-6; no clear D. Germline-derived CDR1 and CDR2 are MNHEY and SMNVEV (reference sequence). CDR3 length equals 15 residues. V was pared by 1 base and J by 6 bases, with 10 bases between. The CDR3 DNA reads TGTGCCAGCAGTTTATGGGGATTAGGTAATTCACCCCTCCACTTT. This encodes CASSLWGLGNSPLHF.

The chain has TRBV5-1 and TRBJ2-2; TRBD2 aligns across 7 bases. Germline CDR1 SGHRS, CDR2 YFSETQ. The CDR3 covers 16 residues. Losses at the gene ends were 6 bases for V and 6 bases for J; bases not matched to a gene: 14. For the CDR3, the DNA is TGCGCCAGCAAGCTTGGACTAGTTAGTCTCGCCGGGGAGCTGTTTTTT. Protein: CASKLGLVSLAGELFF.

The chain has TRBV10-1 and TRBJ1-6, with 7 positions matching TRBD1. Germline V gene lookup returns CDR1 WNHNN and CDR2 SYGVQD (reference sequence). The V gene end was trimmed by 6 bases and the J gene end by 3 bases; junction bases not matched to a gene: 11. This CDR3 comprises 17 residues. CDR3 nucleotide sequence: TGCGCCAGCAGGAACCACCCAAGGGGGCTCTATAATTCACCCCTCCACTTT. Its translation is CASRNHPRGLYNSPLHF.